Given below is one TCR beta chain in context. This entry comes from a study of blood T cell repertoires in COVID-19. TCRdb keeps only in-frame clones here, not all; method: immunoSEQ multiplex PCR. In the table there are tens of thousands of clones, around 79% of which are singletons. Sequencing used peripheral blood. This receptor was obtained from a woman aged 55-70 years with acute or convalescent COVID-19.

CDR3 residues: CASSHSPGTGAVNEQFF. In nucleotides, the CDR3 is TGTGCCAGTAGTCACTCCCCCGGGACAGGGGCTGTAAATGAGCAGTTCTTC. This chain joins TRBV19 and TRBJ2-1, with 10 bases matching TRBD1. J was trimmed by 7 bases and V by 5 bases; bases with no gene match: 14. The V gene's germline CDR1 is LNHDA and CDR2 SQIVND (reference sequence). CDR3 length equals 17 residues. The full variable domain, in which reference TRBV19 and TRBJ2-1 provide the parts outside the CDR3, is DGGITQSPKYLFRKEGQNVTLSCEQNLNHDAMYWYRQDPGQGLRLIYYSQIVNDFQKGDIAEGYSVSREKKESFPLTVTSAQKNPTAFYLCASSHSPGTGAVNEQFFGPGTRLTVL.